This T cell receptor (beta chain) is from a study of early T cells in non-severe SARS-CoV-2 infection. Background on the study: Alpha and beta chains were unpaired, from unsorted whole-blood bulk RNA.

TCRdb itself ran the 5' RACE reads through MiXCR, one entry per CDR3 protein. The sample carries some 61,000 distinct CDR3 sequences, approximately 13% recorded once. This CDR3 spans 15 amino acids. V shed 4 bases and J 4 bases; nucleotides not matched to a gene: 7. Germline loops: CDR1 MNHNY, CDR2 SVGAGI (reference sequence). This clonotype was detected many times. The chain couples TRBV6-6 to TRBJ2-1; 7 nucleotides match TRBD2. The sample consisted of whole blood. This TCR was sampled from an adult who was a healthcare worker with PCR-confirmed SARS-CoV-2 infection or an uninfected control (not recorded which). The CDR3 DNA is TGTGCCAGCAGTTCTGGGAGCGGGATATACAATGAGCAGTTCTTC. Its translation: CASSSGSGIYNEQFF.